This T cell receptor (beta chain) was retrieved from a study of T cell responses to AZD1222 COVID-19 vaccine. The protocol was immunoSEQ multiplex PCR, while the TCRdb copy is restricted to in-frame clones and leaves out a portion. The table has tens of thousands of clones, around 82% seen once; the top ten hold less than 50%. Whole-study findings and limits: Sampling that yielded the repertoires occurred only after the peak T cell response.

The germline V gene encodes CDR1 SGHDN and CDR2 FVKESK. The CDR3 is made up of 13 amino acids. Trimming cost V 1 base and J 0 bases, with 3 bases left between them. As for this clone: Antigen specificity is unknown.

The sample was peripheral blood, taken 28 days after the second AZD1222 dose. This receptor was identified in an adult who received the AZD1222 COVID-19 vaccine. V and J are TRBV14 and TRBJ1-1; D not certain. CDR3 amino acids: CASSQAMNTEAFF. CDR3 nucleotides: TGTGCCAGCAGCCAAGCCATGAACACTGAAGCTTTCTTT.